Sequencing of this T cell receptor beta chain was carried out in a study of blood T cell repertoires in COVID-19. In the source study's methods: Reference gene primer amplification in the assay estimated nucleated cell counts. Method: immunoSEQ multiplex PCR; TCRdb's copy keeps in-frame clones and lacks some. The DNA was the basis for D and trimming; V, J and clone size are from that table. The data show over 100,000 clones, around 89% seen once. The germline gives CDR1 LNHDA, CDR2 SQIVND (reference sequence). Trimming stripped 5 bases from V and 2 bases from J, with 20 bases between. CDR3 size: 17 residues.

The gene calls are TRBV19 and TRBJ2-3, with a possible D match to TRBD2 (5 bases). The receptor was derived from a human donor with acute or convalescent COVID-19. The donor label of this sample is uncertain. Sequencing was done on a sample of peripheral blood. CDR3 nucleotide sequence: TGTGCCAGTAGTGCCCCGCGGACGGACTCGTACACAGATACGCAGTATTTT. Residues: CASSAPRTDSYTDTQYF.